The 27 T cell receptor beta chains in this list originate from one sample, sequenced in a study of OX40 agonist ivuxolimab in advanced cancers. The assay was immunoSEQ multiplex PCR, and TCRdb's table has in-frame clones only and misses some. In the table there are 40,000 to 45,000 clones, 70% to 90% of which are singletons. Here the sequenced sample was CD4+ or CD8+ T cells sorted from blood, taken in a trial of the OX40 agonist ivuxolimab. These receptors came from an adult with an advanced solid tumor such as melanoma, head and neck, liver or kidney cancer.

By share, this clone counts as medium-sized (0.01 to 0.1%). The chain joins TRBV9 to TRBJ2-1; D is possibly TRBD1 or TRBD2 (5 bases each). The CDR3 has 10 amino acids. The germline gives CDR1 SGDLS, CDR2 YYNGEE. V lost 7 bases and J lost 7, with 6 bases in between. Here the CDR3 DNA reads TGTGCCAGCGGGACGAATGAGCAGTTCTTC. It translates to CASGTNEQFF. Full variable domain (rest looked up from reference TRBV9 and TRBJ2-1): DSGVTQTPKHLITATGQRVTLRCSPRSGDLSVYWYQQSLDQGLQFLIQYYNGEERAKGNILERFSAQQFPDLHSELNLSSLELGDSALYFCASGTNEQFFGPGTRLTVL.

In this sample, this clone turned up once. This chain connects TRBV11-2 to TRBJ1-1; 7 positions agree with TRBD1. CDR3 size: 13 residues. V was pared by 5 bases and J by 7 bases, with 7 bases of the junction left unmatched. Germline V lookup: CDR1 SGHAT, CDR2 FQNNGV. CDR3 loop: CASSKTGRSEAFF. The CDR3 bases are TGTGCCAGCAGCAAGACAGGGAGAAGTGAAGCTTTCTTT.

This clone was seen a few times. The rearrangement uses TRBV7-6 and TRBJ2-2, with 9 bases aligning to TRBD1. CDR3 length: 19 residues. Germline assignment: CDR1 SGHVS and CDR2 FNYEAQ. J was trimmed by 3 bases and V by 6 bases; bases with no gene match: 17. CDR3 DNA: TGTGCCAGCAGGCGACCGGGACAGGGAATCAATCGGGACACCGGGGAGCTGTTTTTT. Translated: CASRRPGQGINRDTGELFF.

The chain links TRBV4-1 to TRBJ1-5; D uncertain. The ends were cut back, 0 bases at V and 3 bases at J, with 9 bases in the middle. Looked up from germline, CDR1 is MGHRA and CDR2 is YSYEKL. The CDR3 runs to 15 residues. The CDR3, as DNA: TGCGCCAGCAGCCAAGATCGGGATCTCAATCAGCCCCAGCATTTT. This codes for CASSQDRDLNQPQHF.

This clone is termed medium-sized. The chain joins TRBV4-1 to TRBJ1-1; 8 positions agree with TRBD1. After removal of 4 bases from V and 6 bases from J, the junction contained 4 bases not matched to a gene. CDR1 and CDR2 from the germline V gene are MGHRA and YSYEKL. The CDR3 is made up of 13 amino acids. CDR3 sequence (DNA): TGCGCCAGCAGCCCACGGACAGGGCCTGAAGCTTTCTTT. This gives the protein CASSPRTGPEAFF.

V usage is TRBV18 and J usage is TRBJ1-5, with 12 bases lining up with TRBD1. V dropped 2 bases and J dropped 5; count of bases not matched to a gene: 7. This CDR3 has 17 residues. Per germline, CDR1 KGHSH and CDR2 LQKENI. This CDR3 is CASSPKNRDRGHQPQHF. The CDR3 nucleotides read TGTGCCAGCTCACCAAAAAACCGGGACAGGGGGCATCAGCCCCAGCATTTT. Complete variable domain (other parts from reference TRBV18 and TRBJ1-5): NAGVMQNPRHLVRRRGQEARLRCSPMKGHSHVYWYRQLPEEGLKFMVYLQKENIIDESGMPKERFSAEFPKEGPSILRIQQVVRGDSAAYFCASSPKNRDRGHQPQHFGDGTRLSIL.

The chain uses TRBV4-1 and TRBJ2-5; unclear D gene. Trimming shortened V by 1 base and J by 5 bases, and 8 bases separated the two germline ends. CDR1 MGHRA and CDR2 YSYEKL come from the germline V gene. CDR3 size: 13 residues. The CDR3, as DNA: TGCGCCAGCAGCCAAGGGGTCCCGGAGACCCAGTACTTC. This codes for CASSQGVPETQYF.

The rearrangement uses TRBV11-2 and TRBJ2-2; 9 bases match TRBD2. From germline, CDR1 is SGHAT and CDR2 FQNNGV. V shed 1 base and J 6 bases; nucleotides not matched to a gene: 9. The CDR3 spans 17 residues. The CDR3 region has the DNA TGTGCCAGCAGCTTAGTGTCGCTAGCGGGAAAGTCCGGGGAGCTGTTTTTT. This translates into CASSLVSLAGKSGELFF.

The chain combines TRBV5-4 with TRBJ2-3; 8 bases match TRBD2. V shed 0 bases, J shed 0 bases, and the junction held 12 bases outside the gene matches. The germline V gene has CDR1 SGHNT and CDR2 YYREEE (reference sequence). The CDR3 sequence is 19 residues long. The CDR3 bases are TGTGCCAGCAGCTTGGGAATGGGCGGGGGGTTCTCTAGCACAGATACGCAGTATTTT. Translation gives CASSLGMGGGFSSTDTQYF.

The chain links TRBV29-1 to TRBJ2-5, with 9 nucleotides matching TRBD2. V lost 2 bases and J lost 2; bases outside the gene matches: 15. CDR1 and CDR2 (germline): SQVTM, ANQGSEA. The length of the CDR3 is 18 residues. The CDR3 region is CSVEPWTSAVGNQETQYF. As DNA, the CDR3 is TGCAGCGTTGAACCGTGGACTAGCGCCGTCGGGAATCAAGAGACCCAGTACTTC.

The V and J genes are TRBV4-1 and TRBJ1-2, with D uncertain. The V end was cut by 3 bases, the J end by 3 bases, with 23 bases between. Germline V gene sequence: CDR1 MGHRA, CDR2 YSYEKL. The CDR3 sequence is 18 residues long. The CDR3 is CASSQTSVRAGDYYGYTF. As DNA, the CDR3 is TGCGCCAGCAGCCAGACGTCAGTTAGGGCAGGAGACTACTATGGCTACACCTTC.

The chain links TRBV4-3 to TRBJ1-5; no clear D gene. This CDR3 comprises 18 residues. Trimming took off 0 bases at V and 0 bases at J, with 15 bases between the two ends. The germline gives CDR1 LGHNA, CDR2 YSLEER. The CDR3 here is CASSQEPLQLYSNQPQHF. The CDR3 region has the DNA TGCGCCAGCAGCCAAGAGCCTCTACAGCTGTATAGCAATCAGCCCCAGCATTTT.

The chain combines TRBV6-5 with TRBJ1-1; D remains unclear. Trimming left V 2 bases short and J 1 base short, with 5 bases between. The CDR3 sequence is 13 residues long. Germline-derived CDR1 and CDR2 are MNHEY and SVGAGI. The CDR3 nucleotides are TGTGCCAGCAGTTACGGGAAGAACACTGAAGCTTTCTTT. This translates into CASSYGKNTEAFF.

CDR3 in DNA: TGTGCCAGCAGCTCGACAGGTCCGGAGTGGTACTTC. Translation gives CASSSTGPEWYF. The V gene is TRBV11-2, the J gene TRBJ2-7; maybe TRBD1 (6 bases). CDR3 length equals 12 residues. Trimming shortened V by 4 bases and J by 12 bases, and 16 bases separated the two germline ends. Germline-derived CDR1 and CDR2 are SGHAT and FQNNGV.

This rearrangement joins TRBV11-2 to TRBJ1-5, with no clear D. Germline V gene sequence: CDR1 SGHAT, CDR2 FQNNGV. This CDR3 has 16 amino acids. Trimming removed 4 bases from V and 2 bases from J, with 15 bases in between. The CDR3 sequence: CASSYSMAGGNQPQHF. The CDR3 DNA reads as TGTGCCAGCAGCTATAGCATGGCTGGGGGCAATCAGCCCCAGCATTTT.

The chain has TRBV6-5 and TRBJ2-3; 10 nucleotides line up with TRBD2. Germline V gene lookup returns CDR1 MNHEY and CDR2 SVGAGI. This CDR3 region has 15 residues. V lost 3 bases and J lost 6; bases outside the gene matches: 6. The CDR3 region has the DNA TGTGCCAGCAGTTATATAGCGGGGGGAAGGGATACGCAGTATTTT. It yields the protein CASSYIAGGRDTQYF.

The CDR3 here is CASSLKGSEQYF. CDR3 in DNA: TGTGCCAGCAGCTTAAAGGGTTCCGAGCAGTACTTC. The chain employs TRBV7-2 and TRBJ2-7; D ambiguous. Germline CDR1 SGHTA, CDR2 FQGNSA. V was clipped by 2 bases and J by 6 bases, with 8 bases between them. This CDR3 comprises 12 residues.

The V call is TRBV5-6, the J call TRBJ2-3; D may be TRBD1 or TRBD2 (5 bases each). CDR1 is SGHDT, CDR2 YYEEEE, per germline. This CDR3 region has 12 residues. The V end lost 4 bases, the J end lost 6 bases, and 9 bases lay between the germline ends. CDR3 nucleotides: TGTGCCAGCAGCATTGGGGGTGATACGCAGTATTTT. Residues: CASSIGGDTQYF.

With respect to this clone: This same CDR3 is encoded by further DNA sequences in the sample. The chain employs TRBV29-1 and TRBJ2-6, with TRBD1 matching 7 bases. From germline, CDR1 is SQVTM and CDR2 ANQGSEA. With 6 bases clipped from V and 3 bases from J, the junction kept 5 bases outside the gene matches. The CDR3 is 14 residues long. In DNA, the CDR3 is TGCAGCGTGAGAACAGGGGTTGGGGCCAACGTCCTGACTTTC. Protein: CSVRTGVGANVLTF.

The V and J genes are TRBV28 and TRBJ1-5, with D possibly TRBD1 on 5 matching bases. The CDR3 consists of 13 residues. V was trimmed by 3 bases and J by 4 bases, leaving 7 bases between them. CDR1 is MDHEN and CDR2 is SYDVKM in the germline V gene. CDR3 in amino acids: CASSFPGNQPQHF. CDR3 DNA sequence: TGTGCCAGCAGTTTCCCAGGGAATCAGCCCCAGCATTTT.

V is TRBV28 and J is TRBJ2-5; 7 nucleotides agree with TRBD1. After removal of 8 bases from V and 3 bases from J, the junction contained 12 bases not matched to a gene. CDR1 MDHEN and CDR2 SYDVKM come from the germline V gene. The CDR3 length is 15 residues. DNA for the CDR3: TGTGCCAGCCTACCCCTCCGGGACAGAAAAGAGACCCAGTACTTC. It is translated as CASLPLRDRKETQYF.

The gene calls are TRBV19 and TRBJ2-5; no reliable D call. The CDR3 loop spans 13 amino acids. The germline V and J ends were trimmed by 2 bases and 5 bases, with 9 bases remaining between them. The V gene's germline CDR1 is LNHDA and CDR2 SQIVND (reference sequence). As DNA, the CDR3 is TGTGCCAGTAGTATATGGGTTTGGGAGACCCAGTACTTC. This sequence encodes CASSIWVWETQYF.

The chain uses TRBV6-5 and TRBJ2-7, with 11 bases that match TRBD2. Per germline, CDR1 MNHEY and CDR2 SVGAGI. The CDR3 is 15 amino acids. Germline trimming cut 6 bases from V and 3 bases from J; bases unmatched to any gene: 7. In DNA, the CDR3 is TGTGCCAGCAGGGAACTAGCGGGAGTAGACTACGAGCAGTACTTC. Translation gives CASRELAGVDYEQYF.

This chain links TRBV7-2 with TRBJ2-3; D perhaps matches TRBD2 (6 bases). Between the trimmed V and J ends, which lost 5 bases and 11 bases, there was a span of 11 bases. Germline lookup yields CDR1 SGHTA and CDR2 FQGNSA. This CDR3 is built from 11 residues. CDR3 protein: CASSLEGVQYF. The CDR3 nucleotides read TGTGCCAGCAGCCTGGAGGGCGTGCAGTATTTT.

The chain has TRBV27 and TRBJ2-1, with D perhaps TRBD2 (6 bases). The CDR3 has 14 amino acids. Per germline, CDR1 MNHEY and CDR2 SMNVEV (reference sequence). The V gene lost 0 bases and the J gene lost 7 bases, with 10 bases spanning the gap. The CDR3 protein is CASSLSERGNEQFF. In DNA, the CDR3 is TGTGCCAGCAGTTTATCGGAACGGGGGAATGAGCAGTTCTTC.

The chain joins TRBV19 to TRBJ1-5; D uncertain. Germline assignment: CDR1 LNHDA and CDR2 SQIVND (reference sequence). With 7 bases removed from V and 2 bases from J, the gap between germline ends came to 6 bases. The CDR3 has 12 amino acids. The CDR3 nucleotides are TGTGCCAGTATAGGACGCAATCAGCCCCAGCATTTT. The encoded protein is CASIGRNQPQHF.

The rearrangement joins TRBV27 to TRBJ2-7; D is possibly TRBD1 or TRBD2 (6 bases each). There are 15 residues in the CDR3. With 3 bases removed from V and 4 bases from J, the gap between germline ends came to 16 bases. Per the germline V gene, CDR1 is MNHEY and CDR2 is SMNVEV (reference sequence). CDR3 region: CASSFNGGPRYEQYF. The CDR3 DNA sequence: TGTGCCAGCAGTTTCAACGGGGGCCCCAGATACGAGCAGTACTTC.